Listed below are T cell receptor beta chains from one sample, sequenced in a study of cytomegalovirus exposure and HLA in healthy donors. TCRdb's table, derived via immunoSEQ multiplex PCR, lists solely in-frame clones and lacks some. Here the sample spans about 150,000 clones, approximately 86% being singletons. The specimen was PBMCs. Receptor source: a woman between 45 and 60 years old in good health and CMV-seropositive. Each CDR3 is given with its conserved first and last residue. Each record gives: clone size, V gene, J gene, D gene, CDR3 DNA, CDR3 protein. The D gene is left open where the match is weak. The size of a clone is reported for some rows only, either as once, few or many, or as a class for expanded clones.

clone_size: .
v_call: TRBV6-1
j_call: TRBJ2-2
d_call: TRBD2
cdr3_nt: TGTGCCAGCGCTTCCTCTGGGAGGGGAGCCGGGGAGCTGTTTTTT
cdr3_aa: CASASSGRGAGELFF

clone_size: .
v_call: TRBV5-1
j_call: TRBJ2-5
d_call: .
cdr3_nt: TGCGCCAGCAGCTTGGGAGGCAGGGCCGGCCAAGAGACCCAGTACTTC
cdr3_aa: CASSLGGRAGQETQYF

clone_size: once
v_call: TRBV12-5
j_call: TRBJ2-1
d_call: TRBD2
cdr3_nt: TGTGCTAGTGGTTTCTTTAGCGGGGGTTACAATGAGCAGTTCTTC
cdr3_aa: CASGFFSGGYNEQFF

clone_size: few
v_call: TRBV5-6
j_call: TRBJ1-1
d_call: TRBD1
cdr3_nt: TGTGCCAGCAGTTTGCCCGACAGGGAGGCTGAAGCTTTCTTT
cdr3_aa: CASSLPDREAEAFF

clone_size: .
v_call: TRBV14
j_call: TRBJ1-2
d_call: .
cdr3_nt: TGTGCCAGCAGCCAAGATACAAGGGCGGGCTATGGCTACACCTTC
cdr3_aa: CASSQDTRAGYGYTF

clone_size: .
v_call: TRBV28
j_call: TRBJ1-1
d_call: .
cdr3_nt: TGTGCCAGCAGAGTGGGGGGGATAGACACTGAAGCTTTCTTT
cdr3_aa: CASRVGGIDTEAFF

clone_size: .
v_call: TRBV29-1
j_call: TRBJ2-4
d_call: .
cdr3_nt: TGCAGCGCTTTACCGGCCGGGGGCAAAAACATTCAGTACTTC
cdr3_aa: CSALPAGGKNIQYF

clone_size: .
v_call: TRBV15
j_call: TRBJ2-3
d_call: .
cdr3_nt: TGTGCCACCAGCAGAGTAGGGGGTGATGTAAGCACAGATACGCAGTATTTT
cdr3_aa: CATSRVGGDVSTDTQYF

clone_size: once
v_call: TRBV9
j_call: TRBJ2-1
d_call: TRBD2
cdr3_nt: TGTGCCAGCAGCGCCACGGGGGGGCGCTACAATGAGCAGTTCTTC
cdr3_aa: CASSATGGRYNEQFF

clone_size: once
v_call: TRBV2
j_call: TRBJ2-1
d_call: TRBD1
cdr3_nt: TGTGCCAGCAGGGGAAGGGGGCGGAGCTACAATGAGCAGTTCTTC
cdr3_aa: CASRGRGRSYNEQFF

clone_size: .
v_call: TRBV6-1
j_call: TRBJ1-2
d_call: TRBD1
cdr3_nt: TGTGCCAGCAGCCCAGGGGGGACGGGCTATGGCTACACCTTC
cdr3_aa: CASSPGGTGYGYTF

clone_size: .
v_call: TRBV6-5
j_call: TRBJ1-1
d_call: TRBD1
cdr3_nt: TGTGCCAGCAAAATGGGGGACAGGGTTGCTGAAGCTTTCTTT
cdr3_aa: CASKMGDRVAEAFF

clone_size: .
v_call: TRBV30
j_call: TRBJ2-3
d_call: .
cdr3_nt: TGTGCCTGGAGGCAGACATCAGATGCGCAGTATTTT
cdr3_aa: CAWRQTSDAQYF

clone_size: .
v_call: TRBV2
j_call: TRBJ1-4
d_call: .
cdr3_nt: TGTGCCAGCAGGACAGACCGGGAAAAACTGTTTTTT
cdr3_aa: CASRTDREKLFF

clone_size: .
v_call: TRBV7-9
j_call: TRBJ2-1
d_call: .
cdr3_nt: TGTGCCAGCAGCTCGGAGGGGGGGACTCCCGGAGGGATCTTC
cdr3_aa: CASSSEGGTPGGIF

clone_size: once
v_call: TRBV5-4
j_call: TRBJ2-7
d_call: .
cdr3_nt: TGTGCCAGCAGCCAAGACAGTGATACCTACGAGCAGTACTTC
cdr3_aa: CASSQDSDTYEQYF

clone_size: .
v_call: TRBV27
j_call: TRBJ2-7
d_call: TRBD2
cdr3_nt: TGTGCCGGGGGGGGACGGCGCATGGAACAGTACTTC
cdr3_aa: CAGGGRRMEQYF

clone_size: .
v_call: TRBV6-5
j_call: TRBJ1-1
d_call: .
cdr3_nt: TGTGCCAGCAGTAACAACGGGTTTTACACTGAAGCTTTCTTT
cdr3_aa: CASSNNGFYTEAFF

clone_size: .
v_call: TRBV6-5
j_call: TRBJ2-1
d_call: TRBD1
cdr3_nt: TGTGCCAGCAGCGGGACAGGGTGGCATGAGCAGTTCTTC
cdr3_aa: CASSGTGWHEQFF

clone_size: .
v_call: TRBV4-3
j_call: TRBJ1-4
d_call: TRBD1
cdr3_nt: TGCGCCAGCAGCGGACAGGGAGATAATGAAAAACTGTTTTTT
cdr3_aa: CASSGQGDNEKLFF

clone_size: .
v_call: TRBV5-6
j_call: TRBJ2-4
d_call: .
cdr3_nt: TGTGCCAGCAGCTTGGTTGGGGCCCGCCATCAGTACTTC
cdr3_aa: CASSLVGARHQYF

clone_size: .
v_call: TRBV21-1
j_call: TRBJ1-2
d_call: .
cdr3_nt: TGTGCCAGCAGCAAAGGCCAGGGAGGCTATGGCTACACCTTC
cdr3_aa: CASSKGQGGYGYTF

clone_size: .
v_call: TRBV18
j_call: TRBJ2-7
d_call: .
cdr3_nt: TGTGCCAGCTCACCGGGGCGACAGTCCTACGAGCAGTACTTC
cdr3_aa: CASSPGRQSYEQYF